This T cell receptor (beta chain) was obtained from a study of OX40 agonist ivuxolimab in advanced cancers. Study-wide background: Patients were around 83% male with ages roughly 20 to 85, mean approximately 55.

General study findings and limits: In general, CD8+ T cells held more expanded clones than CD4+ did, on average. The authors also found low normalized T-cell clonal expansion in some nonresponders. At 0.1 to 3.0 mg/kg and by week 6, CD4+ and CD8+ T cells in the blood had expanded clonally.

The CDR3 sequence is 15 residues long. Trimming shortened V by 5 bases and J by 1 base, and 11 bases separated the two germline ends. Per germline, CDR1 MDHEN and CDR2 SYDVKM. Concerning this clone: What it binds is not known.

The protocol was immunoSEQ multiplex PCR, while the TCRdb copy is restricted to in-frame clones and leaves out a portion. The repertoire includes some 40,000 clones, about three quarters of them detected once, and around 13% sits in the top ten. The chain joins TRBV28 to TRBJ2-2; D not resolved. The clonotype originates from an adult with an advanced solid tumor such as melanoma, head and neck, liver or kidney cancer. The sequences come from CD4+ or CD8+ T cells sorted from blood, collected in a trial of the OX40 agonist ivuxolimab. The CDR3 spells CASSLTGRNTGELFF. DNA of the CDR3: TGTGCCAGCAGTCTCACTGGCCGGAACACCGGGGAGCTGTTTTTT.